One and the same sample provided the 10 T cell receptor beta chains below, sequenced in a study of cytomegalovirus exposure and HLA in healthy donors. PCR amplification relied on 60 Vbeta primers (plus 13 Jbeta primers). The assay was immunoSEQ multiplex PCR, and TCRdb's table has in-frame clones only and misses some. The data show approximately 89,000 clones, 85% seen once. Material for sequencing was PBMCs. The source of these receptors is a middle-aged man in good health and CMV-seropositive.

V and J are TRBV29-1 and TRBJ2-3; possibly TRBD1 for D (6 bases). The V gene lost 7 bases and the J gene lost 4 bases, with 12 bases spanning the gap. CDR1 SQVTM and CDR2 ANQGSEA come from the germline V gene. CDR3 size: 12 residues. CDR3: CSDKRGSDTQYF. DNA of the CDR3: TGCAGCGACAAGAGGGGGTCAGATACGCAGTATTTT.

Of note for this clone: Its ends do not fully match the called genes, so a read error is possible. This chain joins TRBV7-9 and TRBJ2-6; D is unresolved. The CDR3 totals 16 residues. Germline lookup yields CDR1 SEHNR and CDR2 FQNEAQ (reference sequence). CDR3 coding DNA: TGTTCCAGCAGCCCCATGCGAAGCTCTGGGGCCAACGTCCTGACTTTC. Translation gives CSSSPMRSSGANVLTF.

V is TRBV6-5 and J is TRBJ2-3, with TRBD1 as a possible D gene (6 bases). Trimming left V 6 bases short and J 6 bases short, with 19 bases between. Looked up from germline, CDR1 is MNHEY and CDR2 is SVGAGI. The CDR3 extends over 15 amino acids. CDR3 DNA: TGTGCCAGCAGCGTCAGGGGCCCTCGTTCGGATACGCAGTATTTT. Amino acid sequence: CASSVRGPRSDTQYF.

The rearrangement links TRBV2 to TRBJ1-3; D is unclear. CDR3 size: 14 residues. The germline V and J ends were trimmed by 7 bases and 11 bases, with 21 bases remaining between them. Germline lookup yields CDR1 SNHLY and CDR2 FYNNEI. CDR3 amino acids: CASMKEERAGAIYF. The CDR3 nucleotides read TGTGCCAGCATGAAGGAGGAACGAGCCGGGGCCATATATTTT.

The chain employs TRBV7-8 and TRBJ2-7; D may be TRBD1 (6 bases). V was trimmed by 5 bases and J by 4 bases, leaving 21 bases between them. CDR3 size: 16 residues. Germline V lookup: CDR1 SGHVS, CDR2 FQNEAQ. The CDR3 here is CASSISTGTIEYEQYF. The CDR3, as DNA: TGTGCCAGCAGCATCAGCACCGGGACAATCGAGTACGAGCAGTACTTC.

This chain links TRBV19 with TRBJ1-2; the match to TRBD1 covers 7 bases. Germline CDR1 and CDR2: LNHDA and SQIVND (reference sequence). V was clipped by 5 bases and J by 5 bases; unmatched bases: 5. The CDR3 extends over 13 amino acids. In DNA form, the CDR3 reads TGTGCCAGTAGTCCGGACAGGCCTTATGGCTACACCTTC. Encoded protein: CASSPDRPYGYTF. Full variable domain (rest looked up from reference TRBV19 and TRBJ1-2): DGGITQSPKYLFRKEGQNVTLSCEQNLNHDAMYWYRQDPGQGLRLIYYSQIVNDFQKGDIAEGYSVSREKKESFPLTVTSAQKNPTAFYLCASSPDRPYGYTFGSGTRLTVV.

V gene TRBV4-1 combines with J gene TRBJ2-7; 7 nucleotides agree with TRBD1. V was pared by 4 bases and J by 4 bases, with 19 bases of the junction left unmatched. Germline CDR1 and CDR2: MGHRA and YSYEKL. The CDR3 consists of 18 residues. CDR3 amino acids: CASSLRGPRDSLSYEQYF. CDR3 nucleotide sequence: TGCGCCAGCAGCCTCAGGGGTCCCCGGGACAGTCTATCTTACGAGCAGTACTTC.

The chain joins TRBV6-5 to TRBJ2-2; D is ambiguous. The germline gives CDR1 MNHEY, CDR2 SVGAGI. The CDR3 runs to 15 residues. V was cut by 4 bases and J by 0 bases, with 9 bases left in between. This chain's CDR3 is CASSSTPANTGELFF. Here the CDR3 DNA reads TGTGCCAGCAGTTCGACACCTGCGAACACCGGGGAGCTGTTTTTT.

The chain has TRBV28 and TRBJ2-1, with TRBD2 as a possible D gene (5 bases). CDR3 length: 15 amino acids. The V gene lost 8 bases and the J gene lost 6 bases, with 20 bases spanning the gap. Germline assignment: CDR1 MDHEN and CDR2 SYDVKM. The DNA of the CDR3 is TGTGCCAGCTTCCCGACTATCGGTCTCTCCAATGAGCAGTTCTTC. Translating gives CASFPTIGLSNEQFF.

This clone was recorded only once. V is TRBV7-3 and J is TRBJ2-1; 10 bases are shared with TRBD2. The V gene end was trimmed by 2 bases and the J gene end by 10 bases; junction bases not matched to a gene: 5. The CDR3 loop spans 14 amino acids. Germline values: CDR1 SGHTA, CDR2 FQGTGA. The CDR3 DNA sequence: TGTGCCAGCAGCTTAGTGGTAGCGGGGGGAGAGCAGTTCTTC. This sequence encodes CASSLVVAGGEQFF.